Presented here are 6 T cell receptor beta chains from one specimen sequenced in a study of shared clonotypes between healthy human individuals. The protocol was immunoSEQ multiplex PCR, while the TCRdb copy is restricted to in-frame clones and leaves out a portion. The sample shows millions of clones, 90% to 95% of them seen only once. Specimen: naive CD4+ T cells sorted from blood. Described subset: CD45RA+ positively selected. These receptors were taken from a man aged 18 to 30 in good health.

This clone was detected once. The chain couples TRBV10-3 to TRBJ2-1, with 9 positions matching TRBD1. CDR1 ENHRY and CDR2 SYGVKD come from the germline V gene. This CDR3 is built from 16 residues. With 5 bases clipped from V and 7 bases from J, the junction kept 12 bases outside the gene matches. CDR3 coding DNA: TGTGCCATCAGTCTCGTCGGGACAGGGCTTGTAAATGAGCAGTTCTTC. Amino acids: CAISLVGTGLVNEQFF.

This sequence joins TRBV28 and TRBJ1-4, with D possibly matching TRBD1 (5 bases). The CDR3 has 16 residues. V lost 4 bases and J 7 bases, leaving 19 bases between the germline ends. Germline CDR1 reads MDHEN; CDR2 reads SYDVKM. CDR3 in DNA: TGTGCCAGCAGTTCGCCCCCGGGGGGTAGGAGTGAAAAACTGTTTTTT. Amino acid sequence: CASSSPPGGRSEKLFF.

V usage is TRBV5-1 and J usage is TRBJ1-4; D is ambiguous. With 3 bases removed from V and 0 bases from J, the gap between germline ends came to 21 bases. CDR1 and CDR2 from the germline V gene are SGHRS and YFSETQ. The CDR3 contains 19 residues. CDR3 nucleotides: TGCGCCAGCAGCTCCCCGCTGGCAGACCCCGTAGCAACTAATGAAAAACTGTTTTTT. This sequence encodes CASSSPLADPVATNEKLFF.

The V call is TRBV7-3, the J call TRBJ2-2, with D unclear. In germline, CDR1 is SGHTA, CDR2 FQGTGA. The CDR3 spans 15 residues. V lost 5 bases and J lost 4, with 14 bases in between. This chain's CDR3 is CASSPSHRGTGELFF. Here the CDR3 DNA reads TGTGCCAGCAGCCCAAGCCACAGAGGCACCGGGGAGCTGTTTTTT.

The chain is built from TRBV5-1 and TRBJ2-1; 12 bases line up with TRBD2. V was pared by 4 bases and J by 9 bases, with 17 bases of the junction left unmatched. The CDR3 has 18 residues. CDR1 and CDR2 (germline): SGHRS, YFSETQ. This CDR3 is CASSPGLAGLGGEREQFF. CDR3 nucleotide sequence: TGCGCCAGCAGCCCGGGACTAGCGGGTCTAGGAGGCGAACGTGAGCAGTTCTTC. Full variable domain (rest looked up from reference TRBV5-1 and TRBJ2-1): KAGVTQTPRYLIKTRGQQVTLSCSPISGHRSVSWYQQTPGQGLQFLFEYFSETQRNKGNFPGRFSGRQFSNSRSEMNVSTLELGDSALYLCASSPGLAGLGGEREQFFGPGTRLTVL.

The V gene is TRBV30, the J gene TRBJ1-6, with D maybe TRBD1 (5 bases). This CDR3 is 16 amino acids long. V was shortened by 4 bases and J by 2 bases, with 15 bases between the two germline ends. Germline lookup yields CDR1 GTSNPN and CDR2 SVGIG (reference sequence). DNA for the CDR3: TGTGCCTGGACTTATGCAGGGAATACCTATAATTCACCCCTCCACTTT. Encoded protein: CAWTYAGNTYNSPLHF.